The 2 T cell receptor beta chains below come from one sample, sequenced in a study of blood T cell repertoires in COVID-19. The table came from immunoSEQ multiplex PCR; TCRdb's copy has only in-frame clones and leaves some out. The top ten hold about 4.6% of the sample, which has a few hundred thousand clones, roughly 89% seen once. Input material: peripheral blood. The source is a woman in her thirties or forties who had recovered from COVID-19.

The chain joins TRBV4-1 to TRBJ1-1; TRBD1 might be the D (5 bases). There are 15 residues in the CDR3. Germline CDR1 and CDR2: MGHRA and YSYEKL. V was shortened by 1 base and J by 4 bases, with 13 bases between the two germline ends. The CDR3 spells CASSQAPGPGTEAFF. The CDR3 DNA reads TGCGCCAGCAGCCAAGCCCCAGGGCCCGGCACTGAAGCTTTCTTT.

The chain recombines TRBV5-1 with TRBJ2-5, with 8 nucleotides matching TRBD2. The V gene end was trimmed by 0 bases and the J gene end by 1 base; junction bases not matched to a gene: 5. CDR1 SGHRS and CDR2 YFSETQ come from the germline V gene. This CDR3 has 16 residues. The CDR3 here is CASSLDGSGAQETQYF. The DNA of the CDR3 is TGCGCCAGCAGCTTGGATGGTAGCGGGGCCCAAGAGACCCAGTACTTC. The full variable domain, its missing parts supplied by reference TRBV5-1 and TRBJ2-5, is KAGVTQTPRYLIKTRGQQVTLSCSPISGHRSVSWYQQTPGQGLQFLFEYFSETQRNKGNFPGRFSGRQFSNSRSEMNVSTLELGDSALYLCASSLDGSGAQETQYFGPGTRLLVL.